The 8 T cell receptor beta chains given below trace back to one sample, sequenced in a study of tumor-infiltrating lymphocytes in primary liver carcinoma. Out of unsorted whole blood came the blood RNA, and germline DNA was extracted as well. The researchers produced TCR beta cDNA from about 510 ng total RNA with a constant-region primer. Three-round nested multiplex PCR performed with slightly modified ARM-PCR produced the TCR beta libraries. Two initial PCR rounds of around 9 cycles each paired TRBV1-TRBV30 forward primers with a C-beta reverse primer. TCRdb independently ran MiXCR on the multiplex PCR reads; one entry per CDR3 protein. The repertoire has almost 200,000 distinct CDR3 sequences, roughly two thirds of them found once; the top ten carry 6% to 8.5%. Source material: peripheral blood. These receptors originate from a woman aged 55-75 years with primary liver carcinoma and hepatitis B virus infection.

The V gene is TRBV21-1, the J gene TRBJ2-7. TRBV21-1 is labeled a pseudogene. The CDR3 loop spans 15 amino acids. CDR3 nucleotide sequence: TGTGCCAGCAGCTTGTGGGATATTCGGGTTGACGAGCAGTACTTC. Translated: CASSLWDIRVDEQYF.

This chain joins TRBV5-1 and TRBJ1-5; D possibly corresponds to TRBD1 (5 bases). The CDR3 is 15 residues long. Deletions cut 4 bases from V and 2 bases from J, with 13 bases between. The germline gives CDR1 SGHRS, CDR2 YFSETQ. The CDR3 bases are TGCGCCAGCAGCCTAATGTCGGGGGGCAATCAGCCCCAGCATTTT. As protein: CASSLMSGGNQPQHF.

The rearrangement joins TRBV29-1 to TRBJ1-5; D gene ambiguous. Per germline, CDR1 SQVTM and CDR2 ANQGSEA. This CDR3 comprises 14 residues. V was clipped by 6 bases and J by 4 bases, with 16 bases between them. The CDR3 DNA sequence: TGCAGCGTCTCACCTGGGATAGGGAATCAGCCCCAGCATTTT. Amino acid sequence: CSVSPGIGNQPQHF.

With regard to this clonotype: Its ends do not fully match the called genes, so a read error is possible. CDR3 bases: TGTGCTAGCAGCTTAGATGGGACGAGGAGCTCCTACAAGCAGTACTTC. This codes for CASSLDGTRSSYKQYF. V usage is TRBV11-3 and J usage is TRBJ2-7; D is tentatively TRBD1 or TRBD2 (5 bases each). The CDR3 loop spans 16 amino acids. Germline V lookup: CDR1 SGHNT, CDR2 YENEEA. Full variable domain (outside the CDR3, taken from reference TRBV11-3 and TRBJ2-7): EAGVVQSPRYKIIEKKQPVAFWCNPISGHNTLYWYLQNLGQGPELLIRYENEEAVDDSQLPKDRFSAERLKGVDSTLKIQPAELGDSAVYLCASSLDGTRSSYKQYFGPGTRLTVT.

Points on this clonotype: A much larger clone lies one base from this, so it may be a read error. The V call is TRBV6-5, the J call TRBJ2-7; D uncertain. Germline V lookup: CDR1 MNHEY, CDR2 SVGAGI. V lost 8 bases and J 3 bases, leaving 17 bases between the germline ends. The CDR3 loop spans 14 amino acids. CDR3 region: CASFGLRIRYEQYF. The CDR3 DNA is TGTGCCAGCTTTGGTCTACGGATACGCTACGAGCAGTACTTC.

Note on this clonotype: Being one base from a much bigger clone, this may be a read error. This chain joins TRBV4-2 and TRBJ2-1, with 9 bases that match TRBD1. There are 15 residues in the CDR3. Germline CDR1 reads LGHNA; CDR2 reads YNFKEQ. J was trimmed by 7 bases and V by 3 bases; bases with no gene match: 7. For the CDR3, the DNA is TGTGCCAGCAGCCATGGGACAGGGTTAGCAAATGAGCAGTTCTTC. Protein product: CASSHGTGLANEQFF.

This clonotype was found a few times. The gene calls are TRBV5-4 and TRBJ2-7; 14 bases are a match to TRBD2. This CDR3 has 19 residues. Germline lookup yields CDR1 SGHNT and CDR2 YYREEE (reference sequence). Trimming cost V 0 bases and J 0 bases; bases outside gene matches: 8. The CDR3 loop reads CASSLGGLAGDPSSYEQYF. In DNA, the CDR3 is TGTGCCAGCAGCTTGGGGGGACTAGCGGGAGATCCTAGCTCCTACGAGCAGTACTTC. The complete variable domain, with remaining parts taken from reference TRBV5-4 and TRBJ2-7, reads ETGVTQSPTHLIKTRGQQVTLRCSSQSGHNTVSWYQQALGQGPQFIFQYYREEENGRGNFPPRFSGLQFPNYSSELNVNALELDDSALYLCASSLGGLAGDPSSYEQYFGPGTRLTVT.

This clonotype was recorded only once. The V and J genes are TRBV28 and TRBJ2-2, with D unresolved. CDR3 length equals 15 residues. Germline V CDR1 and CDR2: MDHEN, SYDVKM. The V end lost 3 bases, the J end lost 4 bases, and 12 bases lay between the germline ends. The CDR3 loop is CASSFPYPSTGELFF. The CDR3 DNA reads TGTGCCAGCAGTTTTCCCTACCCCTCCACCGGGGAGCTGTTTTTT. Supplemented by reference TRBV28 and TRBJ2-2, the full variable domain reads DVKVTQSSRYLVKRTGEKVFLECVQDMDHENMFWYRQDPGLGLRLIYFSYDVKMKEKGDIPEGYSVSREKKERFSLILESASTNQTSMYLCASSFPYPSTGELFFGEGSRLTVL.